This T cell receptor (beta chain) was identified in a study of blood T cell repertoires in COVID-19. The overall study: The analysed material was cDNA or gDNA that came from T cells, B-cell-depleted T cells, or PBMCs.

Profiling relied on immunoSEQ multiplex PCR, and the TCRdb table lists in-frame clones only, not all of them. The data contain 45,000 to 65,000 clones, roughly 89% of them singletons. Germline CDR1 reads MNHEY; CDR2 reads SVGAGI. CDR3 length equals 14 residues. Trimming removed 7 bases from V and 4 bases from J, with 16 bases in between. The sequenced sample was peripheral blood. The chain carries TRBV6-5 and TRBJ2-5, with D possibly matching TRBD2 (5 bases). This receptor was identified in a man aged 60-69 years with active COVID-19. CDR3 in DNA: TGTGCCAGCAAAAAGGCTAGCTCTATAGAGACCCAGTACTTC. Translating it yields CASKKASSIETQYF.